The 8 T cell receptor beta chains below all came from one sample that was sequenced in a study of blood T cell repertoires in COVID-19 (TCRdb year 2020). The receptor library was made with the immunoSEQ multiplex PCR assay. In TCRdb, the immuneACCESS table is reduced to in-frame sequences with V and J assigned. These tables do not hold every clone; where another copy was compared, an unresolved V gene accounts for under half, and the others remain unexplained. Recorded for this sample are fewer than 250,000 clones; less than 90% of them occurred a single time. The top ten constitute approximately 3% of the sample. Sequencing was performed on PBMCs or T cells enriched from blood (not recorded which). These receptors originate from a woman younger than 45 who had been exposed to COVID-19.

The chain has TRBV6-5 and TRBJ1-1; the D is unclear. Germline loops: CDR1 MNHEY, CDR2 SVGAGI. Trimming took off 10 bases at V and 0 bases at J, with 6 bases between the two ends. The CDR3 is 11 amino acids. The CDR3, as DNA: TGTGCCACCCAATTGAACACTGAAGCTTTCTTT. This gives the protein CATQLNTEAFF.

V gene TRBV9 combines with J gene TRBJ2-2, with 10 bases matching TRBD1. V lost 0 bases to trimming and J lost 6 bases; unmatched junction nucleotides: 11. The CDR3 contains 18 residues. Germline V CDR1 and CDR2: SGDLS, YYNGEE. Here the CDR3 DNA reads TGTGCCAGCAGCGTAGCTCTAATTAGGACAGGGGGGTCCGGGGAGCTGTTTTTT. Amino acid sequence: CASSVALIRTGGSGELFF.

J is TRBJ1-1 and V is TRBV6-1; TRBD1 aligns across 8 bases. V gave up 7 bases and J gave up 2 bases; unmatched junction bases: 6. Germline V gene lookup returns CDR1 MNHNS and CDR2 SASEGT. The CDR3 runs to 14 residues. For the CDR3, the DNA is TGTGCCAGCAACCAGGGACAGGACAACACTGAAGCTTTCTTT. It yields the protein CASNQGQDNTEAFF.

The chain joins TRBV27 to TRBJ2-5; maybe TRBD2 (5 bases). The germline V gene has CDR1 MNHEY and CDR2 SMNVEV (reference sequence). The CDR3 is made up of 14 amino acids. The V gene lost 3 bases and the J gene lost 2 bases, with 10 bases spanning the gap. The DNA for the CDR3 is TGTGCCAGCAGTTTCACGAGGGATCAAGAGACCCAGTACTTC. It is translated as CASSFTRDQETQYF.

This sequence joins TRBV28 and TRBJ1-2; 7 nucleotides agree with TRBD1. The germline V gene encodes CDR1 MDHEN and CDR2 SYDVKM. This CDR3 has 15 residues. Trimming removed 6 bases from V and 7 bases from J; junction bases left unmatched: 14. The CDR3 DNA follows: TGTGCCAGCAGCATCCGGGACACACGACAGGGTGGCTACACCTTC. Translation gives CASSIRDTRQGGYTF.

The chain's CDR3 is CASILTGGYYGYTF. The CDR3 DNA reads as TGTGCCAGCATCCTGACAGGGGGCTACTATGGCTACACCTTC. The chain uses TRBV5-6 and TRBJ1-2, with TRBD1 identical over 10 bases. V was pared by 6 bases and J by 3 bases, with 5 bases of the junction left unmatched. This CDR3 comprises 14 residues. CDR1 and CDR2 (germline): SGHDT, YYEEEE.

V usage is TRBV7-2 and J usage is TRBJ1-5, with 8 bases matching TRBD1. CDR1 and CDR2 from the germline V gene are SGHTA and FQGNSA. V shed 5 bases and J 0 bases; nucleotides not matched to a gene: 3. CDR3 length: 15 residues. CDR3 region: CASSQGAYSNQPQHF. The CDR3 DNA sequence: TGTGCCAGCAGCCAGGGGGCATATAGCAATCAGCCCCAGCATTTT.

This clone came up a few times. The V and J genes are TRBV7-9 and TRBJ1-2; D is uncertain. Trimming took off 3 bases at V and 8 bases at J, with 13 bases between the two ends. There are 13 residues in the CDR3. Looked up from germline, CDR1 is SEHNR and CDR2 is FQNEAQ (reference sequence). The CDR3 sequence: CASSFHGDWGYTF. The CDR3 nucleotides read TGTGCCAGCAGCTTCCACGGGGATTGGGGCTACACCTTC. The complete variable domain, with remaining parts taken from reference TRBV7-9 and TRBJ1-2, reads DTGVSQNPRHKITKRGQNVTFRCDPISEHNRLYWYRQTLGQGPEFLTYFQNEAQLEKSRLLSDRFSAERPKGSFSTLEIQRTEQGDSAMYLCASSFHGDWGYTFGSGTRLTVV.